This TCR beta chain was found in a study of T cell responses to AZD1222 COVID-19 vaccine. Notes on the study in general: Across spike, vaccine-associated CD4 TCRs were found, dominant at 160-218 and 743-854. Sampled repertoires all dated from after the peak T cell response. There were mostly white British donors and more females than males, and clonal diversity was possibly underestimated.

The length of the CDR3 is 13 residues. The germline V gene has CDR1 MGHRA and CDR2 YSYEKL. The V end lost 6 bases, the J end lost 0 bases, and 8 bases lay between the germline ends. Sequencing was performed with immunoSEQ multiplex PCR; in TCRdb, only in-frame clones are kept and a portion is missing. The top ten hold roughly 6.3% of the sample, which has 50,000 to 65,000 clones, around nine tenths seen once. A word on this clone: The antigen remains undetermined.

V usage is TRBV4-1 and J usage is TRBJ1-2; D is unresolved. This sequence was found in an adult who received the MenACWY meningococcal vaccine as a control. Sequences were derived from peripheral blood, sampled 28 days after the second dose of the MenACWY control vaccine. The CDR3 sequence is CASSSGTNYGYTF. As DNA, the CDR3 is TGCGCCAGCAGTTCGGGAACTAACTATGGCTACACCTTC.